The 14 T cell receptor beta chains below come from one sample, sequenced in a study of shared clonotypes between healthy human individuals. Measured with immunoSEQ multiplex PCR; TCRdb has only the in-frame clones, and not every one. The sample carries fewer than 400,000 clones, 74% recorded once. The specimen was memory CD4+ T cells sorted from blood. Indicated subset: CD45RA-negative fraction. These receptors originate from a man younger than 45 in good health.

This clone has a count of ten or more. The chain employs TRBV5-6 and TRBJ2-3; no clear D gene. Trimming removed 0 bases at V and 0 bases at J, with 8 bases between. Per germline, CDR1 SGHDT and CDR2 YYEEEE. The CDR3 length is 15 residues. Here the CDR3 reads CASSLGPASTDTQYF. The CDR3 DNA sequence: TGTGCCAGCAGCTTGGGACCGGCTAGCACAGATACGCAGTATTTT.

This clone was seen a handful of times. One junction end disagrees with the germline gene, perhaps due to a read error. This chain connects TRBV6-6 to TRBJ1-1; D is unresolved. CDR3 length: 13 residues. The germline V gene has CDR1 MNHNY and CDR2 SVGAGI (reference sequence). The chain's CDR3 is CVSSASGNTEAFF. In DNA, the CDR3 is TGTGTCAGCAGTGCCTCAGGGAACACTGAAGCTTTCTTT.

This sequence joins TRBV19 and TRBJ1-5, with no clear D. CDR3 length: 16 amino acids. V was clipped by 4 bases and J by 0 bases, with 13 bases between them. From germline, CDR1 is LNHDA and CDR2 SQIVND (reference sequence). CDR3 protein: CASSNGRIYSNQPQHF. The CDR3 DNA reads as TGTGCCAGTAGTAACGGCAGAATCTATAGCAATCAGCCCCAGCATTTT.

J is TRBJ2-3 and V is TRBV27, with 13 bases aligning to TRBD2. CDR1 is MNHEY and CDR2 is SMNVEV in the germline V gene (reference sequence). This CDR3 has 16 amino acids. V shed 3 bases and J 6 bases; nucleotides not matched to a gene: 6. The CDR3 region has the DNA TGTGCCAGCAGTTTGGGACTAGCGGGACGGTTTGATACGCAGTATTTT. Translation: CASSLGLAGRFDTQYF.

The genes are TRBV10-3 and TRBJ2-2; no clear D gene. This CDR3 spans 14 amino acids. V lost 7 bases, J lost 6 bases, and 15 bases lay in between. The germline CDR1 and CDR2 sequences are ENHRY and SYGVKD. The CDR3 nucleotides read TGTGCCATCACGGGCGGATCCCCATCCGGGGAGCTGTTTTTT. Amino acid sequence: CAITGGSPSGELFF.

In this sample, this clone turned up a few times. V usage is TRBV7-5 and J usage is TRBJ2-7; the table's D gene call, TRBD2, was not cross checked with the DNA. TRBV7-5 is marked as a pseudogene. The CDR3 is 15 residues long. CDR3 nucleotide sequence: TGTGCCAGAAGCTCCCACCGAGCGGAGATCTACGAGCAGTACTTC. It specifies CARSSHRAEIYEQYF.

A few counts support this clone. The chain uses TRBV5-6 and TRBJ2-4; D is ambiguous. The CDR3 length is 15 residues. Trimming took off 4 bases at V and 3 bases at J, with 14 bases between the two ends. Germline CDR1 reads SGHDT; CDR2 reads YYEEEE. CDR3 nucleotide sequence: TGTGCCAGCAGCCCTACCGGCGACCGCAAAAACATTCAGTACTTC. Its translation: CASSPTGDRKNIQYF.

This chain links TRBV28 with TRBJ2-6, with D possibly matching TRBD1 (5 bases). Germline CDR1 is MDHEN and CDR2 is SYDVKM. V gave up 8 bases and J gave up 0 bases, with 8 bases separating them. This CDR3 region has 14 residues. CDR3 coding DNA: TGTGCCAGCGAGACAGCCTCTGGGGCCAACGTCCTGACTTTC. It translates to CASETASGANVLTF. Looking up the rest from reference TRBV28 and TRBJ2-6 gives the full variable domain: DVKVTQSSRYLVKRTGEKVFLECVQDMDHENMFWYRQDPGLGLRLIYFSYDVKMKEKGDIPEGYSVSREKKERFSLILESASTNQTSMYLCASETASGANVLTFGAGSRLTVL.

The V and J genes are TRBV6-5 and TRBJ1-2; tentative D call: TRBD1 (6 bases). Trimming left V 2 bases short and J 2 bases short, with 12 bases between. The CDR3 contains 15 residues. Germline V gene data show CDR1 as MNHEY and CDR2 as SVGAGI. This chain's CDR3 is CASSYTRGQNYGYTF. The CDR3 bases are TGTGCCAGCAGTTACACCCGAGGACAGAACTATGGCTACACCTTC.

The V and J genes are TRBV4-3 and TRBJ1-5, with D possibly being TRBD1 (5 bases). CDR1 and CDR2 from the germline V gene are LGHNA and YSLEER. The V end was cut by 1 base, the J end by 4 bases, with 17 bases between. This CDR3 spans 17 amino acids. The CDR3 protein is CASSQGLGGVLNQPQHF. The CDR3 DNA follows: TGCGCCAGCAGCCAAGGCCTTGGGGGGGTCCTTAATCAGCCCCAGCATTTT.

The sample holds one count of this clone. The CDR3 DNA follows: TGTGCCAGCAGCTTGGGTGGTCAGGGGGCCTACACCGGGGAGCTGTTTTTT. This sequence encodes CASSLGGQGAYTGELFF. This chain links TRBV5-6 with TRBJ2-2; 8 bases agree with TRBD1. The CDR3 length is 17 residues. The germline CDR1 and CDR2 sequences are SGHDT and YYEEEE. V lost 0 bases to trimming and J lost 3 bases; unmatched junction nucleotides: 7.

The rearrangement uses TRBV6-1 and TRBJ2-2; D is unclear. The germline CDR1 and CDR2 sequences are MNHNS and SASEGT. The CDR3 length is 12 residues. Trimming stripped 1 base from V and 6 bases from J, with 3 bases between. CDR3 nucleotides: TGTGCCAGCAGTGAAGGCGCCGGGGAGCTGTTTTTT. Translating it yields CASSEGAGELFF.

V gene TRBV15 combines with J gene TRBJ1-5; possible D gene TRBD1, 5 bases. This CDR3 has 14 amino acids. Trimming took 8 bases from V and 0 from J, leaving 11 bases between them. The germline CDR1 and CDR2 sequences are LNHNV and YYDKDF (reference sequence). Here the CDR3 reads CATEEGNSNQPQHF. The CDR3 bases are TGTGCCACCGAAGAGGGGAATAGCAATCAGCCCCAGCATTTT.

This sequence joins TRBV7-2 and TRBJ2-1; either TRBD1 or TRBD2 may supply D (5 bases each). This CDR3 region has 15 residues. CDR1 is SGHTA, CDR2 FQGNSA, per germline. The ends were cut back, 5 bases at V and 4 bases at J, with 15 bases in the middle. The CDR3 sequence is CASSRRDEKYNEQFF. Written as DNA, the CDR3 is TGTGCCAGCAGCAGACGGGACGAGAAATACAATGAGCAGTTCTTC.